This section outlines one T cell receptor (beta chain) sequence together with its context. The source of the sample is a study of blood T cell repertoires in COVID-19. J lost 7 bases, V lost 4 bases, and 6 bases had no gene match. This CDR3 spans 14 amino acids. The germline V gene encodes CDR1 SGHNT and CDR2 YENEEA. Produced via immunoSEQ multiplex PCR; TCRdb's table is partial and in-frame only. The sample has about 83,000 clones, more than 80% seen once. The source of this sequence is a woman of 80 years or more with acute or convalescent COVID-19. The V call is TRBV11-3, the J call TRBJ2-5; TRBD1 aligns across 10 bases. Sequencing was done on a sample of peripheral blood. The CDR3 DNA sequence: TGTGCCAGCAGCTATGACAGGGGGCGGGGGACCCAGTACTTC. This codes for CASSYDRGRGTQYF.